The entry below describes one TCR beta chain. CDR3 length: 14 amino acids. V gave up 4 bases and J gave up 7 bases; unmatched junction bases: 6. Germline V gene sequence: CDR1 SGHNT, CDR2 YYREEE (reference sequence). This sample was taken from a study of blood T cell repertoires in COVID-19. Across the study: Sample material is recorded as cDNA or gDNA derived from T cells, B-cell-depleted T cells, or PBMCs.

Produced via immunoSEQ multiplex PCR; TCRdb's table is partial and in-frame only. Of 200,000 to 250,000 clones in the sample, roughly 84% were seen once. The J gene is TRBJ1-4, the V gene TRBV5-4, with 8 bases identical to TRBD1. Sequencing was done on a sample of peripheral blood. The source is a woman aged 80 or over with acute or convalescent COVID-19. CDR3 loop: CASSQTGVGEKLFF. As DNA, the CDR3 is TGTGCCAGCAGCCAGACAGGGGTGGGTGAAAAACTGTTTTTT.